Following are 12 T cell receptor beta chains from one sample sequenced in a study of Graves' ophthalmopathy and Graves' hyperthyroidism. RNA transcripts provided the template for amplifying TCR beta CDR3 regions. A first-round RT-PCR used HTBI primers, followed by a second-round multiplex PCR. One entry per CDR3 protein, called by TCRdb with MiXCR from the multiplex PCR reads. Of around 1,200,000 distinct CDR3 sequences in the sample, less than 45% were seen once. The specimen was peripheral blood or thyroid tissue (not recorded which). These receptors originate from an adult man with Graves' hyperthyroidism.

A few counts support this clonotype. A much larger clone sits a single nucleotide away, making a read error possible. V usage is TRBV5-6 and J usage is TRBJ2-5, with 9 bases identical to TRBD2. The CDR3 totals 15 residues. The germline V gene has CDR1 SGHDT and CDR2 YYEEEE. DNA for the CDR3: TGTGCCACCAGCGGGTTTAGCGGGGGCCAAGAGACCCAGTACTTC. Amino acid sequence: CATSGFSGGQETQYF.

This clonotype was seen a few times. This sequence joins TRBV6-6 and TRBJ1-5; no clear D gene. Germline V gene sequence: CDR1 MNHNY, CDR2 SVGAGI (reference sequence). Trimming pared 7 bases from V and 1 base from J, leaving 11 bases between. This CDR3 region has 14 residues. In DNA, the CDR3 is TGTGCCAGCAAGGGTGCAGGCAGCAATCAGCCCCAGCATTTT. It codes for CASKGAGSNQPQHF.

The chain uses TRBV20-1 and TRBJ2-7; 7 nucleotides agree with TRBD2. Germline V CDR1 and CDR2: DFQATT, SNEGSKA (reference sequence). The CDR3 totals 14 residues. V trimming: 1 base; J trimming: 1 base; junction bases outside the gene matches: 4. CDR3 in DNA: TGCAGTGCTAGAGCGGGGGGTATATCCTACGAGCAGTACTTC. It encodes CSARAGGISYEQYF.

This clonotype was found a few times. V usage is TRBV25-1 and J usage is TRBJ2-7, with 8 nucleotides matching TRBD2. Germline values: CDR1 MGHDK, CDR2 SYGVNS. J gave up 1 base and V 4 bases, and 12 bases lay outside the gene matches. The CDR3 extends over 17 amino acids. CDR3 in amino acids: CASSASFAGGISYEQYF. The CDR3, as DNA: TGTGCCAGCAGTGCTAGTTTCGCGGGGGGTATATCCTACGAGCAGTACTTC.

This clonotype was detected many times. The V call is TRBV7-9, the J call TRBJ1-1; weak D call: TRBD1 (5 bases). The CDR3 runs to 18 residues. Trimming pared 1 base from V and 1 base from J, leaving 19 bases between. Germline lookup yields CDR1 SEHNR and CDR2 FQNEAQ (reference sequence). The CDR3 loop reads CASSLVRVVSGPNTEAFF. As DNA, the CDR3 is TGTGCCAGCAGCTTAGTTCGGGTAGTGTCGGGACCGAACACTGAAGCTTTCTTT.

This clonotype was seen ten or more times. This chain connects TRBV11-2 to TRBJ2-7; possible D gene TRBD1, 6 bases. The CDR3 length is 13 residues. The V end lost 6 bases, the J end lost 4 bases, and 13 bases lay between the germline ends. Germline V CDR1 and CDR2: SGHAT, FQNNGV. CDR3 nucleotide sequence: TGTGCCAGCAGAATGACAGGACTGTACGAGCAGTACTTC. Translated, it gives CASRMTGLYEQYF.

The gene calls are TRBV29-1 and TRBJ1-2, with unresolved D. This CDR3 spans 12 amino acids. Germline CDR1 is SQVTM and CDR2 is ANQGSEA. Trimming stripped 4 bases from V and 2 bases from J, with 8 bases between. CDR3: CSVGPGNYGYTF. CDR3 nucleotide sequence: TGCAGCGTTGGACCGGGCAACTATGGCTACACCTTC.

The V call is TRBV7-9, the J call TRBJ2-7; TRBD1 aligns across 9 bases. Germline V gene sequence: CDR1 SEHNR, CDR2 FQNEAQ (reference sequence). This CDR3 has 17 amino acids. J gave up 0 bases and V 4 bases, and 10 bases lay outside the gene matches. CDR3 nucleotide sequence: TGTGCCAGCAGCTCGCGTACCGGGACAGGGAGCTCCTACGAGCAGTACTTC. This translates into CASSSRTGTGSSYEQYF.

This clonotype was seen a few times. The CDR3: CASSHIRGEVSNQPQHF. As DNA, the CDR3 is TGTGCCAGCAGCCATATAAGAGGGGAAGTAAGCAATCAGCCCCAGCATTTT. V usage is TRBV14 and J usage is TRBJ1-5, with D maybe TRBD1 (5 bases). Deletions cut 3 bases from V and 1 base from J, with 16 bases between. Germline values: CDR1 SGHDN, CDR2 FVKESK. The CDR3 length is 17 residues.

About this clonotype itself: One end of the junction is discordant with germline, which a read error may explain. The rearrangement uses TRBV7-9 and TRBJ2-7; D is possibly TRBD1 (5 bases). Germline V lookup: CDR1 SEHNR, CDR2 FQNEAQ (reference sequence). The CDR3 is 15 amino acids. The CDR3 bases are TGCGCCAGCAGCCAAGAAGGCGGTCAGGGATTCGAGCAGTACTTC. Translated: CASSQEGGQGFEQYF.

This clonotype was counted a few times. J is TRBJ2-5 and V is TRBV20-1; possibly TRBD2 for D (6 bases). The CDR3 contains 15 residues. The ends were cut back, 6 bases at V and 1 base at J, with 18 bases in the middle. Germline CDR1 and CDR2: DFQATT and SNEGSKA (reference sequence). CDR3 nucleotides: TGCAGTGCCACTATAGCGGCCCTAATCCAAGAGACCCAGTACTTC. Residues: CSATIAALIQETQYF.

This clonotype was seen a handful of times. CDR3 nucleotide sequence: TGTGCCAGCAGCCAAACTAGCGGGAGGGGCTACGAGCAGTACTTC. It is translated as CASSQTSGRGYEQYF. J is TRBJ2-7 and V is TRBV3-1, with TRBD2 matching 13 bases. Per germline, CDR1 LGHDT and CDR2 YNNKEL (reference sequence). CDR3 length: 15 residues. The junction had 1 base not matched to a gene; V was cut back by 2 bases and J by 3 bases.